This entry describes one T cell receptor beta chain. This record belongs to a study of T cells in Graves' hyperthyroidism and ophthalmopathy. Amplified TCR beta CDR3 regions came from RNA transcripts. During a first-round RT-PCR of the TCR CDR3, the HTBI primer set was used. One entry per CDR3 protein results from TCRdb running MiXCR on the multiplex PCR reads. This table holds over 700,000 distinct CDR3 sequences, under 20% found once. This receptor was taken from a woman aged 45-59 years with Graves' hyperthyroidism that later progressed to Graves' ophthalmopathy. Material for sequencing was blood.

The CDR3 DNA is TGTGCCAGCAGTTTAGCGGACAGCGATCAGCCCCAGCATTTT. It is translated as CASSLADSDQPQHF. The chain combines TRBV27 with TRBJ1-5, with D possibly matching TRBD1 (6 bases). Between the trimmed V and J ends, which lost 2 bases and 5 bases, there was a span of 10 bases. CDR1 is MNHEY, CDR2 SMNVEV, per germline (reference sequence). The CDR3 spans 14 residues.